This TCR beta chain was sequenced during a study of radiation and T cells in renal cell carcinoma. Findings of the study overall: From baseline, blood top tumor clonotypes peaked at 2 weeks post-radiation.

Regarding this clone: Its specificity is unknown.

Profiling relied on immunoSEQ multiplex PCR, and the TCRdb table lists in-frame clones only, not all of them. This sample yields just over 150,000 clones, of which 87% are seen a single time; 10% to 15% belongs to the top ten. Looked up from germline, CDR1 is SGHRS and CDR2 is YFSETQ. This CDR3 comprises 12 residues. Trimming removed 2 bases at V and 5 bases at J, with 6 bases between. Sample time point: blood 2 weeks post-SBRT. The treatment denotes: 15 Gy SBRT to primary tumor, nephrectomy 4 weeks later. The chain employs TRBV5-1 and TRBJ2-3; no reliable D call. This specimen was blood, taken from a patient whose treatment included radiotherapy and nephrectomy. The receptor comes from a woman aged 45-65 years with renal cell carcinoma. The CDR3 loop is CASSLNGDTQYF. The DNA of the CDR3 is TGCGCCAGCAGCTTAAACGGAGATACGCAGTATTTT.